The 6 T cell receptor beta chains given below trace back to one sample, sequenced in a study of memory CD4+ T cells and cytomegalovirus serostatus. Libraries were prepared by immunoSEQ multiplex PCR; TCRdb keeps only in-frame clonotypes and omits some of them. Of 40,000 to 50,000 clones in the sample, roughly four fifths were seen once. Single viable CD3+CD4+CD8-CD45RO+ cells were sorted as the memory CD4+ T cells. Sequencing input: memory CD4+ T cells from blood. The receptors come from an adult in good health and CMV-seropositive.

This clone was observed a handful of times. CDR3 DNA: TGTGCCAGCAGCTTAGTAGGAGCCACTGAAGCTTTCTTT. Its translation is CASSLVGATEAFF. V gene TRBV7-2 combines with J gene TRBJ1-1; D remains ambiguous. The V gene lost 1 base and the J gene lost 4 bases, with 7 bases spanning the gap. The CDR3 runs 13 residues. Looked up from germline, CDR1 is SGHTA and CDR2 is FQGNSA.

This clone is labeled medium-sized. This chain uses TRBV9 with TRBJ1-3; D is possibly TRBD1 (6 bases). With 4 bases removed from V and 2 bases from J, the gap between germline ends came to 13 bases. CDR1 and CDR2 (germline): SGDLS, YYNGEE. The CDR3 is 15 amino acids. The DNA for the CDR3 is TGTGCCAGCAGCCCGCCAGGGGCGACTGGAAACACCATATATTTT. This gives the protein CASSPPGATGNTIYF.

The chain carries TRBV5-5 and TRBJ1-1, with D unclear. The CDR3 extends over 14 amino acids. The germline V and J ends were trimmed by 0 bases and 1 base, with 7 bases remaining between them. In germline, CDR1 is SGHKS, CDR2 YYEKEE (reference sequence). The CDR3 loop is CASSLVGGNTEAFF. The CDR3 DNA reads as TGTGCCAGCAGCTTGGTCGGCGGGAACACTGAAGCTTTCTTT.

The chain uses TRBV6-1 and TRBJ2-3; 8 nucleotides line up with TRBD1. The CDR3 runs to 19 residues. Germline-derived CDR1 and CDR2 are MNHNS and SASEGT. The junction had 18 bases not matched to a gene; V was cut back by 2 bases and J by 5 bases. The chain's CDR3 is CASSERFGLTGAEVDTQYF. The CDR3 DNA follows: TGTGCCAGCAGTGAAAGGTTTGGTTTGACAGGGGCTGAGGTAGATACGCAGTATTTT.

This rearrangement joins TRBV7-2 to TRBJ2-5; tentative D call: TRBD2 (6 bases). The V and J ends lost 3 bases and 2 bases respectively, with 16 bases between them. Germline CDR1 SGHTA, CDR2 FQGNSA. This CDR3 has 16 amino acids. The CDR3 bases are TGTGCCAGCAGCTTTGTACTAGCAAGGCCACAAGAGACCCAGTACTTC. This sequence encodes CASSFVLARPQETQYF. Combining the CDR3 with reference TRBV7-2 and TRBJ2-5 gives the whole variable domain GAGVSQSPSNKVTEKGKDVELRCDPISGHTALYWYRQSLGQGLEFLIYFQGNSAPDKSGLPSDRFSAERTGGSVSTLTIQRTQQEDSAVYLCASSFVLARPQETQYFGPGTRLLVL.

The chain links TRBV7-2 to TRBJ2-1; 7 bases match TRBD1. V trimming: 5 bases; J trimming: 4 bases; junction bases outside the gene matches: 5. The length of the CDR3 is 14 residues. Germline CDR1 SGHTA, CDR2 FQGNSA. CDR3 sequence reads: CASSLNRGYNEQFF. CDR3 bases: TGTGCCAGCAGCCTCAACAGGGGTTACAATGAGCAGTTCTTC.